This TCR beta chain was sequenced in a study of T cell responses to AZD1222 COVID-19 vaccine (dated by TCRdb to about 2021). Study-wide context: TCR sequencing was performed for roughly 250 trial participants, of whom around 210 were given two doses of AZD1222 and 26 were given two doses of MenACWY control vaccine. Trial participants were enrolled by age into subgroups of 18-55, 56-69 and 70-plus years, and about 150, 27 and 61 TCR-sequenced participants, respectively, were included in these subgroups.

According to the germline V gene, CDR1 reads SGHRS and CDR2 reads YFSETQ. V loses 5 bases of germline sequence and J loses 2 bases, and the interval between the two ends is 12 bases. The CDR3, from cysteine to phenylalanine, totals 14 residues. Only the CDR3 DNA is retained, 42 bases long and in frame from the first base. The CDR3 regions of human TCRbeta chains were subjected to immunosequencing. As for how the authors treated the data: Repertoire TCRs were matched against a reference library of SARS-CoV-2-specific TCRs generated with the MIRA antigen-specificity platform. Breadth was defined as the fraction of unique TCRs that were SARS-CoV-2-associated, and depth was defined as the fraction of total T cells that were SARS-CoV-2-associated. Using the MIRA data, each spike-specific TCR was mapped to the spike region that the TCR reacts to and placed in a CD4 or CD8 class. Log10-transformed breadth and depth values were compared by one-way ANOVA with Sidak's multiple comparisons tests. TCRdb mirrors the immuneACCESS table, restricted to in-frame sequences. Some clones are absent from its copies; in checked studies, under half trace to an unresolved V gene, and the reason for the others is unknown. V and J calls and clone size are given by that table; D and trimming were obtained from the DNA. The sample contains 150,000 or so clones, about 91% of them found a single time. The ten largest clonotypes hold about 1% of the sample.

Overall results and qualifications from the work: Vaccine-associated CD4 TCRs spanned the whole spike protein, with dominant responses in regions 160-218 and 743-854. Conclusions about previously exposed vaccinees are limited because only five to seven AZD1222 recipients were SARS-CoV-2 seropositive at baseline. Most participants were white British and females outnumbered males, and the authors suggested that clonal diversity may have been underestimated. Because no day 14 peak-response samples were available, the repertoires could be characterized only after the peak T cell response. After two AZD1222 doses, spike-specific TCR breadth and depth were significantly higher than at day 0 and than in MenACWY recipients. Reportedly, almost half of the unique spike-specific TCRs recognized epitopes lying outside the regions that are mutated in the B.1.351 and B.1.1.7 variants. In the small 56-69-year group, the increase in depth fell short of significance, most likely because of low power.

The meaning of the sample's time point label: about 28 days (+/-7) after the second vaccine dose. AZD1222 recipients with second doses at about 4 weeks or about 12 weeks were pooled, because spike-specific TCR depth and breadth did not differ between schedules. The vaccinee samples were drawn from two UK trials, COV001 and COV002, one of which was a single-blind randomized controlled phase 2/3 trial testing AZD1222 (ChAdOx1 nCoV-19) in healthy adults. For TCRbeta chain sequencing, PBMC samples from trial participants were taken at day 0 and at day 28 after the second dose. As concerns this clone: The target of this receptor is not known. No quality values exist for individual bases; no much larger clone is one base distant.

This sequence was found in an adult who received the AZD1222 COVID-19 vaccine. Sequences were derived from peripheral blood, sampled 28 days after the second AZD1222 dose. The chain was built from TRBV5-1 and TRBJ2-3; the D gene is possibly TRBD1 or TRBD2, each agreeing over 5 bases. The sequenced DNA is TGCGCCAGCAGGGGGGAGCCGACCACAGATACGCAGTATTTT. Its translation is CASRGEPTTDTQYF.